The clone carrying this T cell receptor beta chain was counted a few times. This sample was included in a study of T cells in Graves' hyperthyroidism and ophthalmopathy. Disease lasting under 3 months, a NOSPECS grade of at least 4, and a Clinical Activity Score of at least 3 were features of the ophthalmopathy patients. Extraction of PBMCs used roughly 10 ml of fresh peripheral blood. Trimming removed 6 bases at V and 0 bases at J, with 7 bases between. The CDR3 extends over 13 amino acids. Amplification of TCR beta CDR3 regions was performed using RNA transcripts as template. The primer set for the first-round RT-PCR of the TCR CDR3 was HTBI. TCRdb ran MiXCR on the multiplex PCR reads and lists one entry per CDR3 protein. The table records hundreds of thousands of distinct CDR3 sequences, roughly a fifth of them present only once.

Sample: blood. The clonotype comes from a man aged 45 to 65 with Graves' ophthalmopathy. The chain employs TRBV12-3 or TRBV12-4 and TRBJ2-3; D unclear. The CDR3 region is CASRRSSTDTQYF. The CDR3, as DNA: TGTGCCAGCAGGCGTTCTAGCACAGATACGCAGTATTTT.